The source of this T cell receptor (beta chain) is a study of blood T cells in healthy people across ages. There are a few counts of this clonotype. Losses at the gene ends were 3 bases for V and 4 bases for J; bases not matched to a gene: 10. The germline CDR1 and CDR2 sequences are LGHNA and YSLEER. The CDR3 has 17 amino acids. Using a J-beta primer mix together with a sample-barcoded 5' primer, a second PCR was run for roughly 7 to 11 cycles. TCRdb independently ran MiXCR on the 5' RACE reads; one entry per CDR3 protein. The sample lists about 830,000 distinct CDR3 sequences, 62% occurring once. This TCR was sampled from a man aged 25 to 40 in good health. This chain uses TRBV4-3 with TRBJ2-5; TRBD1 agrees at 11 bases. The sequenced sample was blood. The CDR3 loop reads CASSQLRTGGSGETQYF. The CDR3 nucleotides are TGCGCCAGCAGCCAGTTGAGGACAGGGGGCTCTGGAGAGACCCAGTACTTC.